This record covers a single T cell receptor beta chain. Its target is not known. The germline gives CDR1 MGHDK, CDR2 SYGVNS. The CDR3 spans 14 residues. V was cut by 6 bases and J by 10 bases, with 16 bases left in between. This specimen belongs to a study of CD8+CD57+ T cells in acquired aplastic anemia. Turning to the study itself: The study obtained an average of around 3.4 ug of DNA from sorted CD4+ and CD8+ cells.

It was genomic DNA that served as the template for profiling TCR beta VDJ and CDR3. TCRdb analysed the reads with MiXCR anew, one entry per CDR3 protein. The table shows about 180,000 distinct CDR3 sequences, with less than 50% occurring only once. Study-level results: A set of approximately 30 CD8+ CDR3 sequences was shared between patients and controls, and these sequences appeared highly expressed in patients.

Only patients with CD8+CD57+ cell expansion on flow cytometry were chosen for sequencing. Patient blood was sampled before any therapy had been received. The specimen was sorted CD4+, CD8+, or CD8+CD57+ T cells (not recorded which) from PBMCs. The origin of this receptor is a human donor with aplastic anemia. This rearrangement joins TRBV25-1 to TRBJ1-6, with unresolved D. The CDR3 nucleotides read TGTGCCAGCAGCCAAGATGACGGCGGCTCACCCCTCCACTTT. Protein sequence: CASSQDDGGSPLHF.